This T cell receptor (beta chain) was found in a study of blood T cells in healthy people across ages. Alongside a J-beta primer mix, a sample-barcoded 5' primer served in a second PCR lasting about 6 to 11 cycles. TCRdb redid the calling of the 5' RACE reads with MiXCR, one entry per CDR3 protein. Of 890,000 or so distinct CDR3 sequences in the sample, 62% are singletons; the top ten hold around a quarter. CDR1 is DFQATT, CDR2 SNEGSKA, per germline (reference sequence). V was shortened by 0 bases and J by 7 bases, with 13 bases between the two germline ends. The CDR3 has 15 residues. Sequencing used blood. The sequence was obtained from a man in his thirties or forties in good health. The chain employs TRBV20-1 and TRBJ1-6; D is unresolved. The CDR3 bases are TGCAGTGCTAGAGATCTGGGGAATTTAAATTCACCCCTCCACTTT. Residues: CSARDLGNLNSPLHF.